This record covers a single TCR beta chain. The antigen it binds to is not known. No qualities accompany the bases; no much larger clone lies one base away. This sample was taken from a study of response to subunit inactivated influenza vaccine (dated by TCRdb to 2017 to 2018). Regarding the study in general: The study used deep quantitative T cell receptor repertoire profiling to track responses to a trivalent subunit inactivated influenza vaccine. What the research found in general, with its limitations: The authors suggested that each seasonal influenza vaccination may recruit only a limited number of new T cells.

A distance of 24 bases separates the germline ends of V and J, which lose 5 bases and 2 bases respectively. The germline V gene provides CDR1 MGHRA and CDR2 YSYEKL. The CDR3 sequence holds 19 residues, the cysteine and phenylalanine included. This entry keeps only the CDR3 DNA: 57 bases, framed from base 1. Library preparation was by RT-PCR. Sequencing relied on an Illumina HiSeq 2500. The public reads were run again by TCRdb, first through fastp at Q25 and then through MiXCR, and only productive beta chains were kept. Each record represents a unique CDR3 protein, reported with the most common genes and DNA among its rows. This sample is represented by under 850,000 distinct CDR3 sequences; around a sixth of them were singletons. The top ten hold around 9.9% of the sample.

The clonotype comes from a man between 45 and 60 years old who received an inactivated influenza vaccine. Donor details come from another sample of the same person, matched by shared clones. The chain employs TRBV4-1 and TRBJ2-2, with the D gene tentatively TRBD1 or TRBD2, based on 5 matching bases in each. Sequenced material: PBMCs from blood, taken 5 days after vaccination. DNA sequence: TGCGCCAGCAGCTCTACGCATTACCGGGACCTAACCAACACCGGGGAGCTGTTTTTT. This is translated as CASSSTHYRDLTNTGELFF.